This T cell receptor beta chain stems from a study of identical twins. This clonotype was seen more than once but under ten times. The antigen is unknown. V lost 7 bases and J 2 bases, leaving 4 bases between the germline ends. This CDR3 has 10 amino acids. Looked up from germline, CDR1 is SQVTM and CDR2 is ANQGSEA. Study-level points and caveats: Conclusions were drawn cross-sectionally by statistical analysis, without following the same donors.

TCRdb recomputed calls from the 5' RACE reads with MiXCR, one row per CDR3 protein. Of 200,000 or so distinct CDR3 sequences in the sample, about 15% were seen once. The sample was also linked to a second study, of T cells expressing NK-cell markers. That paper adds: Dominant NKG2C+ clonotype frequencies of roughly 1.0-7.0% of CD8+ T cells were measured in about six donors. There were a handful of donors in whom these clonotypes also led the CD3+CD56-NKG2C+ fraction.

The receptor's source is a woman aged 18-35 years in good health. Sequencing used CD8+ T cells sorted from blood. The rearrangement links TRBV29-1 to TRBJ2-3; no firm D call. For the CDR3, the DNA is TGCAGCGCTCCCACAGATACGCAGTATTTT. Protein: CSAPTDTQYF.